These 22 T cell receptor beta chains were sequenced from one sample in a study of identical twins. MiXCR, run by TCRdb on the 5' RACE reads, gives a single entry per CDR3 protein. This sample has 1.5 million to 2 million distinct CDR3 sequences, with 32% found just once. The sequencing sample was made of cord blood. The origin of the receptors is a newborn girl in good health.

This clonotype came up a few times. The chain has TRBV7-2 and TRBJ1-6, with D tentatively TRBD1 (6 bases). The CDR3 is made up of 15 amino acids. Looked up from germline, CDR1 is SGHTA and CDR2 is FQGNSA. With 6 bases removed from V and 0 bases from J, the gap between germline ends came to 9 bases. CDR3 sequence: CASSRQVSYNSPLHF. CDR3 nucleotides: TGTGCCAGCAGTAGACAGGTCTCCTATAATTCACCCCTCCACTTT.

The V call is TRBV25-1, the J call TRBJ1-6; D call uncertain. Trimming took off 1 base at V and 13 bases at J, with 11 bases between the two ends. Germline loops: CDR1 MGHDK, CDR2 SYGVNS. The CDR3 sequence is 13 residues long. The CDR3 DNA sequence: TGTGCCAGCAGTGAATGGGGTCCGGCGCCCCTCCACTTT. Its protein product is CASSEWGPAPLHF. The complete variable domain, with remaining parts taken from reference TRBV25-1 and TRBJ1-6, reads EADIYQTPRYLVIGTGKKITLECSQTMGHDKMYWYQQDPGMELHLIHYSYGVNSTEKGDLSSESTVSRIRTEHFPLTLESARPSHTSQYLCASSEWGPAPLHFGNGTRLTVT.

V and J are TRBV20-1 and TRBJ2-5, with 13 bases fitting TRBD2. V was clipped by 5 bases and J by 0 bases; unmatched bases: 3. The CDR3 has 15 amino acids. Germline V gives CDR1 DFQATT, CDR2 SNEGSKA (reference sequence). DNA of the CDR3: TGCAGTGCTCAGGGACTAGCGGGAAACCAAGAGACCCAGTACTTC. The encoded protein is CSAQGLAGNQETQYF.

V and J are TRBV18 and TRBJ2-5, with TRBD1 as a possible D gene (5 bases). V lost 5 bases and J lost 2, with 12 bases in between. Germline V CDR1 and CDR2: KGHSH, LQKENI. The CDR3 has 14 residues. DNA of the CDR3: TGTGCCAGCTCAGCACTTGACAGACAAGAGACCCAGTACTTC. Its translation: CASSALDRQETQYF.

The chain couples TRBV7-6 to TRBJ2-3, with 8 bases fitting TRBD1. The CDR3 runs to 21 residues. V trimming: 5 bases; J trimming: 2 bases; junction bases outside the gene matches: 24. Germline V gene data show CDR1 as SGHVS and CDR2 as FNYEAQ. CDR3 DNA: TGTGCCAGCAGCCTCATGCCCTCAATTCTCGGGACAGGTTCTACCACAGATACGCAGTATTTT. It translates to CASSLMPSILGTGSTTDTQYF.

This clonotype was observed a handful of times. This chain's CDR3 is CASSPDSLNSPLHF. For the CDR3, the DNA is TGTGCCAGCAGTCCAGACAGCCTTAATTCACCCCTCCACTTT. This chain uses TRBV9 with TRBJ1-6; a possible D gene is TRBD1 (5 bases). Trimming removed 5 bases at V and 6 bases at J, with 12 bases between. The CDR3 is made up of 14 amino acids. Per germline, CDR1 SGDLS and CDR2 YYNGEE.

The chain employs TRBV18 and TRBJ1-5, with D unresolved. CDR1 and CDR2 (germline): KGHSH, LQKENI. This CDR3 has 13 residues. V was pared by 0 bases and J by 6 bases, with 6 bases between. Written as DNA, the CDR3 is TGTGCCAGCTCACCACCCGCGGGTCAGCCCCAGCATTTT. It codes for CASSPPAGQPQHF.

Only a few counts were recorded for this clonotype. This chain links TRBV6-1 with TRBJ2-3, with TRBD2 matching over 7 bases. Trimming cost V 10 bases and J 2 bases; bases outside gene matches: 12. This CDR3 region has 15 residues. Per the germline V gene, CDR1 is MNHNS and CDR2 is SASEGT. The CDR3 spells CATPRAGVHTDTQYF. CDR3 in DNA: TGTGCCACCCCCAGGGCGGGAGTGCACACAGATACGCAGTATTTT.

The V call is TRBV27, the J call TRBJ2-1; 10 bases are a match to TRBD2. Germline V gene sequence: CDR1 MNHEY, CDR2 SMNVEV (reference sequence). The CDR3 runs 16 residues. J gave up 7 bases and V 6 bases, and 12 bases lay outside the gene matches. The CDR3 sequence: CASSSPSGGARNEQFF. The DNA of the CDR3 is TGTGCCAGCAGCTCACCAAGCGGGGGGGCTAGAAATGAGCAGTTCTTC.

This clonotype was counted a few times. The V call is TRBV6-1, the J call TRBJ2-1; 9 bases are a match to TRBD2. Germline V gives CDR1 MNHNS, CDR2 SASEGT. Germline trimming cut 5 bases from V and 3 bases from J; bases unmatched to any gene: 8. This CDR3 spans 16 amino acids. The CDR3: CASSRDSGGYYNEQFF. CDR3 nucleotide sequence: TGTGCCAGCAGTCGAGATAGCGGGGGCTACTACAATGAGCAGTTCTTC.

The chain combines TRBV7-8 with TRBJ1-6; TRBD1 agrees at 9 bases. Losses at the gene ends were 4 bases for V and 5 bases for J; bases not matched to a gene: 3. The CDR3 extends over 15 amino acids. CDR1 and CDR2 (germline): SGHVS, FQNEAQ. The CDR3 protein is CASSSRTGDNSPLHF. CDR3 sequence (DNA): TGTGCCAGCAGCTCCCGGACAGGGGATAATTCACCCCTCCACTTT.

This clonotype was seen a few times. The rearrangement joins TRBV4-1 to TRBJ2-3; 10 bases map to TRBD2. Germline V gene lookup returns CDR1 MGHRA and CDR2 YSYEKL. V shed 1 base, J shed 2 bases, and the junction held 6 bases outside the gene matches. The CDR3 runs 17 residues. CDR3 protein: CASSQGSSGRATDTQYF. The CDR3 DNA reads TGCGCCAGCAGCCAAGGTTCTAGCGGGAGAGCCACAGATACGCAGTATTTT.

This clonotype was detected a few times. This sequence joins TRBV20-1 and TRBJ1-5, with D perhaps matching TRBD1 (6 bases). Germline V lookup: CDR1 DFQATT, CDR2 SNEGSKA (reference sequence). V lost 5 bases and J lost 7, with 15 bases in between. The CDR3 runs 13 residues. CDR3 residues: CSARRDNGQPQHF. For the CDR3, the DNA is TGCAGTGCTCGCCGGGACAATGGCCAGCCCCAGCATTTT.

The V call is TRBV28, the J call TRBJ2-2; 9 bases line up with TRBD1. The V segment lost 3 bases and the J segment 5 bases; nucleotides outside the gene matches: 4. CDR3 length: 15 amino acids. Germline CDR1 reads MDHEN; CDR2 reads SYDVKM. CDR3 in DNA: TGTGCCAGCAGTTTCCGGGGACAGGGAACCGGGGAGCTGTTTTTT. Amino acids: CASSFRGQGTGELFF.

This sequence joins TRBV20-1 and TRBJ2-5, with TRBD2 as a possible D gene (5 bases). Germline V gene sequence: CDR1 DFQATT, CDR2 SNEGSKA (reference sequence). The V end was cut by 3 bases, the J end by 4 bases, with 15 bases between. The CDR3 spans 14 residues. The DNA of the CDR3 is TGCAGTGCTAGGCGTCTAGCTTCGGGAGAGACCCAGTACTTC. Protein: CSARRLASGETQYF.

This clonotype was counted between two and nine times. This rearrangement joins TRBV20-1 to TRBJ2-7, with D unresolved. The DNA end favors TRBJ2-5, so the J call may be wrong. The germline gives CDR1 DFQATT, CDR2 SNEGSKA (reference sequence). The CDR3 has 11 residues. CDR3 in DNA: TGCAGTGCTAGATCTCGAGAGACCCAGTACTTC. It yields the protein CSARSRETQYF.

For this clonotype: One end of the junction varies from germline; a read error may be responsible. J is TRBJ2-7 and V is TRBV12-3 or TRBV12-4; a possible D gene is TRBD1 (6 bases). The CDR3 runs 14 residues. For the CDR3, the DNA is TGTGCCGGCAGTTCCTTCCGGACAGTCTACGAGCAGTACTTC. Translated: CAGSSFRTVYEQYF.

This clonotype has just a few counts. The V call is TRBV27, the J call TRBJ2-3; no clear D. The V gene lost 5 bases and the J gene lost 8 bases, with 14 bases spanning the gap. The CDR3 extends over 13 amino acids. The germline gives CDR1 MNHEY, CDR2 SMNVEV (reference sequence). CDR3 coding DNA: TGTGCCAGCAGTCCGACCGGCCCGGGTACGCAGTATTTT. Amino acid sequence: CASSPTGPGTQYF.

Note on this clonotype: A much larger clone is a single base away; this may be a read error. The rearrangement links TRBV5-1 to TRBJ2-4; a weak D match, TRBD2 (5 bases). Germline loops: CDR1 SGHRS, CDR2 YFSETQ. Trimming stripped 7 bases from V and 13 bases from J, with 24 bases between. The CDR3 contains 14 residues. DNA of the CDR3: TGCGCCAGCGGAGGAAGAAGCTCCTACAATGAGCAGTACTTC. Translation gives CASGGRSSYNEQYF. Supplemented by reference TRBV5-1 and TRBJ2-4, the full variable domain reads KAGVTQTPRYLIKTRGQQVTLSCSPISGHRSVSWYQQTPGQGLQFLFEYFSETQRNKGNFPGRFSGRQFSNSRSEMNVSTLELGDSALYLCASGGRSSYNEQYFGAGTRLSVL.

The V and J genes are TRBV5-1 and TRBJ2-1; TRBD1 matches at 9 bases. V shed 4 bases, J shed 4 bases, and the junction held 6 bases outside the gene matches. The V gene's germline CDR1 is SGHRS and CDR2 YFSETQ. The CDR3 contains 15 residues. The chain's CDR3 is CASSVPGTGYNEQFF. The CDR3 nucleotides read TGCGCCAGCAGCGTACCCGGGACAGGGTACAATGAGCAGTTCTTC.

The gene calls are TRBV18 and TRBJ1-6, with TRBD1 matching over 8 bases. The V gene end was trimmed by 6 bases and the J gene end by 6 bases; junction bases not matched to a gene: 7. The CDR3 runs to 15 residues. Germline CDR1 KGHSH, CDR2 LQKENI. The CDR3 sequence is CASSPNQGANSPLHF. The CDR3 nucleotides read TGTGCCAGCTCTCCAAACCAGGGGGCTAATTCACCCCTCCACTTT.

This clonotype appeared many times. V gene TRBV4-2 combines with J gene TRBJ2-7, with 7 positions matching TRBD2. This CDR3 spans 14 amino acids. J gave up 4 bases and V 2 bases, and 5 bases lay outside the gene matches. In germline, CDR1 is LGHNA, CDR2 YNFKEQ. Here the CDR3 reads CASSQLGGNYEQYF. The CDR3 coding sequence is TGTGCCAGCAGCCAACTCGGGGGGAATTACGAGCAGTACTTC.